This note documents a single T cell receptor beta chain sequence. These data come from a study of technical replicates of blood from several donors. Libraries were prepared by immunoSEQ multiplex PCR; TCRdb keeps only in-frame clonotypes and omits some of them. The sample yields tens of thousands of clones, approximately 94% seen once. The receptor comes from a human donor in good health. The sample comprised T cells isolated from PBMCs.

The CDR3 region is CASTLYGPSSGANTGELFF. In DNA, the CDR3 is TGTGCCAGCACCCTTTATGGCCCGAGTTCGGGGGCGAACACCGGGGAGCTGTTTTTT. V gene TRBV28 combines with J gene TRBJ2-2; weak D call: TRBD2 (6 bases). CDR3 length equals 19 residues. V gave up 7 bases and J gave up 0 bases, with 24 bases separating them. Germline CDR1 MDHEN, CDR2 SYDVKM.